The source of this T cell receptor beta chain is a study of resident and recirculating memory T cells in vitiligo. Study-level information: Shave-biopsy epidermis from lesional and nonlesional skin was sequenced alongside PBMCs.

Note on this clone: Its cognate antigen is unknown.

TCRdb's table, derived via immunoSEQ multiplex PCR, lists solely in-frame clones and lacks some. The profile shows about 45,000 clones, about nine tenths of them singletons. The CDR3 runs to 14 residues. CDR1 is SEHNR and CDR2 is FQNEAQ in the germline V gene (reference sequence). V gave up 1 base and J gave up 7 bases; unmatched junction bases: 7. General study results and limits: TCR sequences were not conserved across biopsy sites or patients.

This TCR came from a male donor with vitiligo. Sequences were obtained from blood. V usage is TRBV7-9 and J usage is TRBJ2-7; 7 bases map to TRBD1. CDR3 amino acids: CASSLGQGTTEQYF. The CDR3 DNA follows: TGTGCCAGCAGCTTAGGACAGGGCACTACAGAGCAGTACTTC.